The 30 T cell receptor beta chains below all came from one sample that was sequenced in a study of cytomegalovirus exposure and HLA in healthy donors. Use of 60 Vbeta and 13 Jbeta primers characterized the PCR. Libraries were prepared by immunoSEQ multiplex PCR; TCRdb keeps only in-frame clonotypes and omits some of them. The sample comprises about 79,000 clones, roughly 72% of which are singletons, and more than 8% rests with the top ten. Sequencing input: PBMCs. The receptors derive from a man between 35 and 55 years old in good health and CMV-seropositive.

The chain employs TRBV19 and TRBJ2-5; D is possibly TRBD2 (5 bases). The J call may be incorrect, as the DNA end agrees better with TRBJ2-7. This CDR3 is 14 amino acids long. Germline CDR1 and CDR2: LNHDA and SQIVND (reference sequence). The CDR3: CASSIASSSYEQYF. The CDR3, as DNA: TGTGCCAGTAGTATCGCTAGCAGCTCCTACGAGCAGTACTTC.

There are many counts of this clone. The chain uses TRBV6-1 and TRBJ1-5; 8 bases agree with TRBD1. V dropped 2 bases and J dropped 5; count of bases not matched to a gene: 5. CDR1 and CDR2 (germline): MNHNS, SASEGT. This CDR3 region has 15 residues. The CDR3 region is CASSENRGNDQPQHF. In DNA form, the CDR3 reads TGTGCCAGCAGTGAAAACAGGGGGAACGATCAGCCCCAGCATTTT.

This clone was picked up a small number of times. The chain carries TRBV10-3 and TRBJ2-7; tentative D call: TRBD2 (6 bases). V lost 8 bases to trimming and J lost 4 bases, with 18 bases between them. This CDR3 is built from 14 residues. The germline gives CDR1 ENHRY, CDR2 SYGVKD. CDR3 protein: CAIGPGTGGYEQYF. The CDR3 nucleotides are TGTGCCATCGGCCCCGGGACTGGGGGTTACGAGCAGTACTTC.

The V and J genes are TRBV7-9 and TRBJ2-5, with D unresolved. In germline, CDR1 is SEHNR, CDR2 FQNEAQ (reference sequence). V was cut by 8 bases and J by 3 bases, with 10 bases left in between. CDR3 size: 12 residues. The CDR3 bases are TGTGCCAGCGGGTGGCAGGAAGAGACCCAGTACTTC. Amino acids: CASGWQEETQYF.

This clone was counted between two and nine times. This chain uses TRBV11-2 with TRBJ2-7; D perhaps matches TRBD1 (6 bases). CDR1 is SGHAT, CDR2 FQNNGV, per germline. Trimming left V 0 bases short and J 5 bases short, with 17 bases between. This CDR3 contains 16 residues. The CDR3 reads CASSLESGDVAHEQYF. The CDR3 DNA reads TGTGCCAGCAGCTTAGAGTCAGGGGACGTTGCTCACGAGCAGTACTTC.

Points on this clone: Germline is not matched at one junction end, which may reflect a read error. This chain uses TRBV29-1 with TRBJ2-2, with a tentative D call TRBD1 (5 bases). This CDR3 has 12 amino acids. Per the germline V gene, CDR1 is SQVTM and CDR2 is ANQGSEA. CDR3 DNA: TGCAGCGGCTACAGGAACGCCGGGGAGCTGTTTTTT. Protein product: CSGYRNAGELFF.

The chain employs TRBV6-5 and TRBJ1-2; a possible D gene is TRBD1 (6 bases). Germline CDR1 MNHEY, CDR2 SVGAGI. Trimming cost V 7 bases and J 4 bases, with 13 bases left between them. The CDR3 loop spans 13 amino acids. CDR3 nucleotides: TGTGCCAGCACCCGGGACACCCTCTATGGCTACACCTTC. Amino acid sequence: CASTRDTLYGYTF.

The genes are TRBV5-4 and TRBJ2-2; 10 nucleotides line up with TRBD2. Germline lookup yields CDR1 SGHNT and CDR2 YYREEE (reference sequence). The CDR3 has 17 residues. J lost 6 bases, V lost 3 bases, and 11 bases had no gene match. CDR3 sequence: CASSSLAGEGISGELFF. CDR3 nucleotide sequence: TGTGCCAGCAGCTCCCTAGCGGGAGAGGGGATATCCGGGGAGCTGTTTTTT.

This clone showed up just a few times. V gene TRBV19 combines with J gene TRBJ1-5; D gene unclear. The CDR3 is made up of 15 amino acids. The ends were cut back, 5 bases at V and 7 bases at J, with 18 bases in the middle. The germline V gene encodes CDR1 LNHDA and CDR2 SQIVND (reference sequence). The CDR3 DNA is TGTGCCAGTAGTGTAAAGGACTACACAAACCAGCCCCAGCATTTT. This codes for CASSVKDYTNQPQHF.

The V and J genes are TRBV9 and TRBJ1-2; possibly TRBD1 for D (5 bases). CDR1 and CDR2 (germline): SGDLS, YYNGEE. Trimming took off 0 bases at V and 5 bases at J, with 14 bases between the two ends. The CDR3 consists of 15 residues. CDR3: CASSVATQALYGYTF. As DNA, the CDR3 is TGTGCCAGCAGCGTAGCTACACAGGCTTTGTATGGCTACACCTTC.

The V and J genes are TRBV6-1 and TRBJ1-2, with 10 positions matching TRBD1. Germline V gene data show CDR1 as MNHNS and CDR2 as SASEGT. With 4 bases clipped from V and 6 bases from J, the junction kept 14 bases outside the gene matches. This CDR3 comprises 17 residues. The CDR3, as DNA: TGTGCCAGCAGTGTTAGGAGGGGACAGGGGCTTCGCGATGGCTACACCTTC. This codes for CASSVRRGQGLRDGYTF.

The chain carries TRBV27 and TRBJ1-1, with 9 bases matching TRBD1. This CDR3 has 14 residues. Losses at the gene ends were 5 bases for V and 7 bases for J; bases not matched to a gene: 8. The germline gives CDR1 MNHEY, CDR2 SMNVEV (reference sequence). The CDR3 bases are TGTGCCAGCAGTCTGGGACAGGGTTCACGTGAAGCTTTCTTT. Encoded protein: CASSLGQGSREAFF.

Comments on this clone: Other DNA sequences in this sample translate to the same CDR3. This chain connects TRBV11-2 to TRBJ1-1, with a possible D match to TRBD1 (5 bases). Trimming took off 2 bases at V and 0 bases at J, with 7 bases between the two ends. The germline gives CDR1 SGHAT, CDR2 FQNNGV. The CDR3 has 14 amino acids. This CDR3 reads CASSLQGVNTEAFF. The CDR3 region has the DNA TGTGCCAGCAGCTTACAGGGCGTGAACACTGAAGCTTTCTTT.

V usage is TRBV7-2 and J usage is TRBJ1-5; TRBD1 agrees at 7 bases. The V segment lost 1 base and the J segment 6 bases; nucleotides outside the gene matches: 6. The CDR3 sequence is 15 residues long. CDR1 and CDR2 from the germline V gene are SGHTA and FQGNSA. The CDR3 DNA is TGTGCCAGCAGCTTAGGGGCAGGGGGAGGTCAGCCCCAGCATTTT. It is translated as CASSLGAGGGQPQHF.

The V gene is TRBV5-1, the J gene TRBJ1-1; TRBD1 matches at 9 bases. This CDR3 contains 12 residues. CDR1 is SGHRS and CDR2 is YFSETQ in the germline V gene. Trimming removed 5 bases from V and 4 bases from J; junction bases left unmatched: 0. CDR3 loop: CASRQGATEAFF. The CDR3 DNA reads TGCGCCAGCAGACAGGGGGCCACTGAAGCTTTCTTT.

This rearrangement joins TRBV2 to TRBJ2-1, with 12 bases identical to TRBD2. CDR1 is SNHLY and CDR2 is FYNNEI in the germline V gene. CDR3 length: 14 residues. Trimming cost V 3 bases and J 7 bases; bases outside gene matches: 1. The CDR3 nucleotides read TGTGCCAGCAGTGACCTAGCGGGAGGGAATGAGCAGTTCTTC. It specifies CASSDLAGGNEQFF. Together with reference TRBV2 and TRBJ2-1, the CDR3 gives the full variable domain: EPEVTQTPSHQVTQMGQEVILRCVPISNHLYFYWYRQILGQKVEFLVSFYNNEISEKSEIFDDQFSVERPDGSNFTLKIRSTKLEDSAMYFCASSDLAGGNEQFFGPGTRLTVL.

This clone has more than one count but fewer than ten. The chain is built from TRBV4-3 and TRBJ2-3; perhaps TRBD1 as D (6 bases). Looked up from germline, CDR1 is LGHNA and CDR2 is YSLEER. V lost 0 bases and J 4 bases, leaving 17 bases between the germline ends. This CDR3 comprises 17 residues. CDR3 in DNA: TGCGCCAGCAGCCAAGATGGCGCAGGGGAGTTCGCAGATACGCAGTATTTT. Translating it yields CASSQDGAGEFADTQYF.

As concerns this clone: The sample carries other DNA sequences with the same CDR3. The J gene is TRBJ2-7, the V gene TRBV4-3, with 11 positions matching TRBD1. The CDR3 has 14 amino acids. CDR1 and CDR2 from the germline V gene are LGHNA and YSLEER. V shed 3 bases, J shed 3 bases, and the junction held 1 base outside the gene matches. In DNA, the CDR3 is TGCGCCAGCAGCCAGGGACAGGGGGACTACGAGCAGTACTTC. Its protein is CASSQGQGDYEQYF.

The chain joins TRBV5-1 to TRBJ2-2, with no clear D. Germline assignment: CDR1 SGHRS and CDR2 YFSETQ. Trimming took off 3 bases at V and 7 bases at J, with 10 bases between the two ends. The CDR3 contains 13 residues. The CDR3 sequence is CASSSEESGELFF. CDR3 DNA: TGCGCCAGCAGCTCCGAGGAAAGCGGGGAGCTGTTTTTT.

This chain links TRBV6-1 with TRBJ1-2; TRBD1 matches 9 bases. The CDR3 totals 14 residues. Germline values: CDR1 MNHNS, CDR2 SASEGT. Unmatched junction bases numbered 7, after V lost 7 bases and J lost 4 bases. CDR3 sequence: CASTLDRGIYGYTF. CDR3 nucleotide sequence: TGTGCCAGCACCTTGGACAGGGGTATCTATGGCTACACCTTC.

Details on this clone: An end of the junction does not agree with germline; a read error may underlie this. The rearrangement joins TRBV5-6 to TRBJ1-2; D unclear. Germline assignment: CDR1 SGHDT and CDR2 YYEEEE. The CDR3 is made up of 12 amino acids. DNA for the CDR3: TGTGCCGGCAGCGAGGGTAACTATGGCTACACCTTC. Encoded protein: CAGSEGNYGYTF.

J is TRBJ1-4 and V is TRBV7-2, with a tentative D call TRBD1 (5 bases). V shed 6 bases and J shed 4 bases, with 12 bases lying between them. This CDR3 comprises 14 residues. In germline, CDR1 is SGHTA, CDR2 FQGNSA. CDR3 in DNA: TGTGCCAGCAGATACGACAGAAGTAATGAAAAACTGTTTTTT. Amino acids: CASRYDRSNEKLFF.

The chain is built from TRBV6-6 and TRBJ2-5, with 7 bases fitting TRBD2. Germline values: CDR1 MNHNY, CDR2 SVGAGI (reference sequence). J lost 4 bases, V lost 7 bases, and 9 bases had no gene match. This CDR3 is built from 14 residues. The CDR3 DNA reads TGTGCCAGCAAGGTGGCGGGAGTGGCAGAGACCCAGTACTTC. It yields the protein CASKVAGVAETQYF.

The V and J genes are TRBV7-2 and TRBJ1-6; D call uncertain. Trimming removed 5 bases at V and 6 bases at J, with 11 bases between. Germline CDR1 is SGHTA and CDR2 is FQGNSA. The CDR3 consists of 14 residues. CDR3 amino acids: CASSPQSRNSPLHF. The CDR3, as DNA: TGTGCCAGCAGCCCCCAATCGCGTAATTCACCCCTCCACTTT.

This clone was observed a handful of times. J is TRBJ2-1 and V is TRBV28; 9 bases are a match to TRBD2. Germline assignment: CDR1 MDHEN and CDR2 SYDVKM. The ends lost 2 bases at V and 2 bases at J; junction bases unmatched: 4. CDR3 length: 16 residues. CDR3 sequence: CASSLNAGGPYNEQFF. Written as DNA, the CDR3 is TGTGCCAGCAGTTTAAATGCGGGAGGGCCCTACAATGAGCAGTTCTTC.

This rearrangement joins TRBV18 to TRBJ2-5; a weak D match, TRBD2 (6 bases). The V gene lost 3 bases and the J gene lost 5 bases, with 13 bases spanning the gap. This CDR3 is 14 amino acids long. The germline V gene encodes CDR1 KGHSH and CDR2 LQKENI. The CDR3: CASSPPTSKETQYF. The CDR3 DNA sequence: TGTGCCAGCTCACCCCCGACTAGTAAGGAGACCCAGTACTTC.

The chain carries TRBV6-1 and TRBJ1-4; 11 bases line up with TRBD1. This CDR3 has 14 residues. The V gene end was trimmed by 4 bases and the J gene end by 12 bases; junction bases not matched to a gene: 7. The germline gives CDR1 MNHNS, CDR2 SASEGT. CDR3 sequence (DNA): TGTGCCAGCAGTGGATGGACAGGGGGCTTGGAACTGTTTTTT. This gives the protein CASSGWTGGLELFF.

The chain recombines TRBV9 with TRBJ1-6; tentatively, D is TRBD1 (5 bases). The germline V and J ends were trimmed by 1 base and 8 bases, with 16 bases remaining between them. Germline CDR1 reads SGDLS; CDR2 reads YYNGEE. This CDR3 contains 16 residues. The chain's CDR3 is CASSVRGDGPDSPLHF. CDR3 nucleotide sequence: TGTGCCAGCAGCGTAAGGGGCGACGGGCCAGATTCACCCCTCCACTTT.

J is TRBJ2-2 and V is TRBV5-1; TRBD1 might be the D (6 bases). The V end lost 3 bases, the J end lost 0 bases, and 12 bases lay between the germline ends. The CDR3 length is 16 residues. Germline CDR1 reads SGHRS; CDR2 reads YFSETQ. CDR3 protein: CASSSTQGSNTGELFF. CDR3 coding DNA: TGCGCCAGCAGCTCAACACAGGGATCGAACACCGGGGAGCTGTTTTTT.

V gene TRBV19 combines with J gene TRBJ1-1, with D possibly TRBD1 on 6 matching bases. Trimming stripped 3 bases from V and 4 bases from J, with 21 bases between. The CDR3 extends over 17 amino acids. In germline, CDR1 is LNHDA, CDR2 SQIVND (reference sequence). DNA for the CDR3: TGTGCCAGTAGTATTAGGGGGACTACCCTAACGGTCACTGAAGCTTTCTTT. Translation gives CASSIRGTTLTVTEAFF.